The sequence of this TCR beta chain was determined in a study of cytomegalovirus exposure and HLA in healthy donors. This clone was recorded once. Its target is unknown. Whole-study results and caveats: Later work found that TCR association rates differed between HLA loci; DRB1 had the most and HLA-C the fewest. Indistinguishable V segments, including TRBV6-2 and TRBV6-3, were excluded. Donors belonging to an Asian-associated ancestry cluster reportedly showed fewer N-insertions in productive TCRs than the approximately 690-donor mean, according to what a later analysis found. Earlier analysis yielded a pattern in which most TCR beta V segments were productive about 90% or about 30% of the time.

PCR employed 60 Vbeta and 13 Jbeta primers. TCRdb's copy holds only in-frame clones and misses some; the assay was immunoSEQ multiplex PCR. The sample has 95,000 to 110,000 clones; about 80% are singletons. Per the germline V gene, CDR1 is SNHLY and CDR2 is FYNNEI. This CDR3 region has 14 residues. The V and J ends lost 7 bases and 7 bases, in that order; junction bases with no gene match: 7. The sample consisted of PBMCs. The TCR originated in a man aged 55 to 70 in good health and CMV-seropositive. This chain joins TRBV2 and TRBJ1-4, with 9 bases aligning to TRBD1. The CDR3 region has the DNA TGTGCCAGCATAGGGGGACAGGGAGGTGAAAAACTGTTTTTT. It encodes CASIGGQGGEKLFF.